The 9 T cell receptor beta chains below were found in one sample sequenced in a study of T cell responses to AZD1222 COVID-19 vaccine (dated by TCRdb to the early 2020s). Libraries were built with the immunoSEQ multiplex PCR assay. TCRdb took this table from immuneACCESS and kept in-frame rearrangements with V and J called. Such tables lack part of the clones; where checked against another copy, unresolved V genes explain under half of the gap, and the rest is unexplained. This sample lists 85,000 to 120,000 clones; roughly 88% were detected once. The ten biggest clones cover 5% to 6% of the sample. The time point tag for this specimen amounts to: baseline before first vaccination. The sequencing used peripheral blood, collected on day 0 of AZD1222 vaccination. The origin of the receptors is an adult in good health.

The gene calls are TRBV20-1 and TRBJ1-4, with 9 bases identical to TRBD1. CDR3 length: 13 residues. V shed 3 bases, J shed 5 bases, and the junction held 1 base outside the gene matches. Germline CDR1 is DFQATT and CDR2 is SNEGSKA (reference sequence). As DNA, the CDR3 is TGCAGTGCTAGTGGGACAGGGAATGAAAAACTGTTTTTT. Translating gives CSASGTGNEKLFF.

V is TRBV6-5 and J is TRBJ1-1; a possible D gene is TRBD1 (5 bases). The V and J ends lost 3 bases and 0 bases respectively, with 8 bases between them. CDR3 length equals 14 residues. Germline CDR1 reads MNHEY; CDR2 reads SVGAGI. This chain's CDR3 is CASSYDSLNTEAFF. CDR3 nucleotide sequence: TGTGCCAGCAGTTATGACAGTCTGAACACTGAAGCTTTCTTT.

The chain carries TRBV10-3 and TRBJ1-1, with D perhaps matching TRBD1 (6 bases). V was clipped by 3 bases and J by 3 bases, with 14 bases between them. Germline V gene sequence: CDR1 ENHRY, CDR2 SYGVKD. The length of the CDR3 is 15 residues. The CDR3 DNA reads TGTGCCATCAGTGATATCGGGGGACAATACACTGAAGCTTTCTTT. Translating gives CAISDIGGQYTEAFF.

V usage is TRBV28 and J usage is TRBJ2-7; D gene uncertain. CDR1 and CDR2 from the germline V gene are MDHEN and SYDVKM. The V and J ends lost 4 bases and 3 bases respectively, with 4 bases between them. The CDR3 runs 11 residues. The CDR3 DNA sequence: TGTGCCAGCAGTTCCGGCTACGAGCAGTACTTC. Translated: CASSSGYEQYF.

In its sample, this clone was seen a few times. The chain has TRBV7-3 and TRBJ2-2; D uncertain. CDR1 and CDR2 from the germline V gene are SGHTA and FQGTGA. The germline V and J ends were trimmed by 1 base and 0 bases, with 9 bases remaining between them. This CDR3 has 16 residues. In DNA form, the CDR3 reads TGTGCCAGCAGCTTAAGGCCGGAACCGAACACCGGGGAGCTGTTTTTT. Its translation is CASSLRPEPNTGELFF.

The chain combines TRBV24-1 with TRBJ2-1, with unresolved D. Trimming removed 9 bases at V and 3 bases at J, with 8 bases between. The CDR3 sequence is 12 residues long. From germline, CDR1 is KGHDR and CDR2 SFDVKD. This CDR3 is CATGQFYNEQFF. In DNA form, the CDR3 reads TGTGCCACCGGCCAATTCTACAATGAGCAGTTCTTC.

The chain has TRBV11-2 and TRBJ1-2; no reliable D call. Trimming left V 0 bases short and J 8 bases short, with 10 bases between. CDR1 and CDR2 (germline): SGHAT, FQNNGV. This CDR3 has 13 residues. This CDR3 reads CASSLDRGQGYTF. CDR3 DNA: TGTGCCAGCAGCTTAGACCGCGGGCAAGGCTACACCTTC.

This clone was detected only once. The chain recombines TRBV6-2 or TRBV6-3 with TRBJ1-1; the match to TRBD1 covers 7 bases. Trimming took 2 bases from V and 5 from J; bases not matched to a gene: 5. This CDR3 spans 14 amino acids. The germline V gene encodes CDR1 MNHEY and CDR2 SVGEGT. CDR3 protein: CASSYKQGRTEAFF. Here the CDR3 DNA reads TGTGCCAGCAGTTACAAACAGGGGAGAACTGAAGCTTTCTTT.

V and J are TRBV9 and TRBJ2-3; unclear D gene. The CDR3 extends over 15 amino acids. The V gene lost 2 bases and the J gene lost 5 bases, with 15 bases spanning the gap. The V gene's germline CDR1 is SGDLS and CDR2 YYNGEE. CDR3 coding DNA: TGTGCCAGCAGCGTGGTGGGCAATCTATTAGATACGCAGTATTTT. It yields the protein CASSVVGNLLDTQYF.